This T cell receptor (beta chain) was found in a study of blood T cells in healthy people across ages. The study's findings and limits: Researchers deemed the diversity estimates from one million T cells underestimates.

PCR was performed a second time for roughly 7 to 11 cycles using a sample-barcoded 5' primer and a J-beta primer mix. Template switching added a 12-random-nucleotide identifier to every cDNA molecule. MiXCR, applied by TCRdb to the 5' RACE reads, yields one record per CDR3 protein. The table shows 660,000 or so distinct CDR3 sequences, with roughly 58% occurring only once. Turning to this clonotype: The antigen is unknown. The germline gene is not matched at one end of the junction; a read error may be the cause.

The sequenced sample was blood. This TCR derives from a man between 60 and 75 years old in good health.

The CDR3 sequence is CAIRERSTDTRYF. DNA for the CDR3: TGTGCCATCAGGGAGCGCAGCACAGATACGCGGTATTTT. The chain has TRBV10-3 and TRBJ2-3, with D hard to call. The CDR3 consists of 13 residues. CDR1 is ENHRY, CDR2 SYGVKD, per germline.